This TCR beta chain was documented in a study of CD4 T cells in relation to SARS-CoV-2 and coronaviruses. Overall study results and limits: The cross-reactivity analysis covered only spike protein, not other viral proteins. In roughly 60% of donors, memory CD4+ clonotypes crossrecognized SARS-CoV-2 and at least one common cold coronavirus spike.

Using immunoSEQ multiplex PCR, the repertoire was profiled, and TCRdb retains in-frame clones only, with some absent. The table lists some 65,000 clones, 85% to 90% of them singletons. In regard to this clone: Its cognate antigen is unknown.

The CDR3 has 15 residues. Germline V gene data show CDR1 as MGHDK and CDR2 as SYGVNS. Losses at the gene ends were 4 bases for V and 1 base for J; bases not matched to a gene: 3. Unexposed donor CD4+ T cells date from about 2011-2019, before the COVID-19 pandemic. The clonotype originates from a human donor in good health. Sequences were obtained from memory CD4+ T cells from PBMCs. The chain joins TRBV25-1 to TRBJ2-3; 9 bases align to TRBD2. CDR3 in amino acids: CASSGSSGGTDTQYF. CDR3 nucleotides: TGTGCCAGCAGTGGTTCTAGCGGGGGCACAGATACGCAGTATTTT.